Sequencing of this T cell receptor (beta chain) was carried out in a study of pediatric ulcerative colitis. The blood sample was taken during the colonoscopy visit. Assay: immunoSEQ multiplex PCR; the TCRdb copy retains only in-frame clones and omits some. The sample has over 35,000 clones; less than 85% are singletons. This CDR3 is 13 amino acids long. The V gene's germline CDR1 is SGHRS and CDR2 YFSETQ. V lost 0 bases and J lost 10, with 13 bases in between. The V call is TRBV5-1, the J call TRBJ1-2; no clear D. The source is a girl under 18 with moderate ulcerative colitis. The sequenced sample consisted of blood. The DNA of the CDR3 is TGCGCCAGCAGCTTGGGTACAGCCCTAGACTACACCTTC. Translated: CASSLGTALDYTF.